These T cell receptor beta chains were read from a single sample in a study of shared clonotypes between healthy human individuals. The table came from immunoSEQ multiplex PCR; TCRdb's copy has only in-frame clones and leaves some out. The repertoire holds 470,000 or so clones, with over 70% as singletons. The sample comprised PBMCs. The receptors were sampled from a woman in her thirties or forties in good health. Some clones in this sample may be carry-over from other donors' samples. CDR3s include the opening cysteine and the closing phenylalanine or tryptophan. The order of the fields is clone size, D gene, J gene, V gene, CDR3 protein, CDR3 DNA. The D gene is left open where the match is weak. Part of the rows lack a size; the others show once, few, many or a class for expanded clones.

clone_size: -
d_call: -
j_call: TRBJ1-1
v_call: TRBV11-1
cdr3_aa: CASSLASWNTEAFF
cdr3_nt: TGTGCCAGCAGCTTAGCTTCGTGGAACACTGAAGCTTTCTTT

clone_size: -
d_call: TRBD1
j_call: TRBJ2-2
v_call: TRBV5-1
cdr3_aa: CASSLVQGSTGELFF
cdr3_nt: TGCGCCAGCAGCTTGGTACAGGGGTCCACCGGGGAGCTGTTTTTT

clone_size: -
d_call: -
j_call: TRBJ2-7
v_call: TRBV15
cdr3_aa: CATSRVGSLRDSEQYF
cdr3_nt: TGTGCCACCAGCAGAGTTGGATCCCTGCGGGACTCGGAGCAGTACTTC

clone_size: many
d_call: -
j_call: TRBJ2-7
v_call: TRBV2
cdr3_aa: CASSEWGGTSYEQYF
cdr3_nt: TGTGCCAGCAGTGAATGGGGCGGGACCTCCTACGAGCAGTACTTC

clone_size: -
d_call: TRBD1
j_call: TRBJ2-3
v_call: TRBV5-1
cdr3_aa: CASSQDRGHSAGTDTQYF
cdr3_nt: TGCGCCAGCAGTCAAGACAGGGGCCACTCGGCCGGTACAGATACGCAGTATTTT

clone_size: once
d_call: -
j_call: TRBJ2-7
v_call: TRBV6-6
cdr3_aa: CASSSTSGTRPNEQYF
cdr3_nt: TGTGCCAGCAGTTCCACCTCCGGGACCCGACCCAACGAGCAGTACTTC

clone_size: -
d_call: TRBD1
j_call: TRBJ1-1
v_call: TRBV14
cdr3_aa: CASSQVQGAKGAFF
cdr3_nt: TGTGCCAGCAGCCAAGTTCAGGGGGCGAAGGGAGCTTTCTTT

clone_size: -
d_call: -
j_call: TRBJ1-2
v_call: TRBV30
cdr3_aa: CAWKGPSYYGYTF
cdr3_nt: TGTGCCTGGAAGGGTCCCAGCTACTATGGCTACACCTTC

clone_size: -
d_call: -
j_call: TRBJ1-3
v_call: TRBV10-2
cdr3_aa: CASSEEDPSFGNTIYF
cdr3_nt: TGCGCCAGCAGTGAGGAGGATCCATCTTTCGGAAACACCATATATTTT

clone_size: -
d_call: TRBD2
j_call: TRBJ2-3
v_call: TRBV6-4
cdr3_aa: CASSEGAGGADTQYF
cdr3_nt: TGTGCCAGCAGTGAAGGAGCGGGAGGGGCAGATACGCAGTATTTT

clone_size: few
d_call: -
j_call: TRBJ2-1
v_call: TRBV5-4
cdr3_aa: CASSLSVNEQFF
cdr3_nt: TGTGCCAGCAGCTTGTCTGTGAATGAGCAGTTCTTC

clone_size: -
d_call: TRBD1
j_call: TRBJ2-7
v_call: TRBV5-1
cdr3_aa: CASSLATGTPYEQYF
cdr3_nt: TGCGCCAGCAGCTTGGCGACAGGGACCCCCTACGAGCAGTACTTC

clone_size: few
d_call: TRBD2
j_call: TRBJ2-1
v_call: TRBV19
cdr3_aa: CASGTSGYNEQFF
cdr3_nt: TGTGCCAGCGGGACTAGCGGCTACAATGAGCAGTTCTTC

clone_size: -
d_call: -
j_call: TRBJ2-7
v_call: TRBV6-1
cdr3_aa: CASSEQPRVGVVGEQYF
cdr3_nt: TGTGCCAGCAGTGAACAGCCCAGGGTTGGGGTAGTGGGCGAGCAGTACTTC

clone_size: -
d_call: -
j_call: TRBJ1-2
v_call: TRBV7-2
cdr3_aa: CASSASGLYNYGYTF
cdr3_nt: TGTGCCAGCAGCGCTTCAGGGCTCTATAACTATGGCTACACCTTC